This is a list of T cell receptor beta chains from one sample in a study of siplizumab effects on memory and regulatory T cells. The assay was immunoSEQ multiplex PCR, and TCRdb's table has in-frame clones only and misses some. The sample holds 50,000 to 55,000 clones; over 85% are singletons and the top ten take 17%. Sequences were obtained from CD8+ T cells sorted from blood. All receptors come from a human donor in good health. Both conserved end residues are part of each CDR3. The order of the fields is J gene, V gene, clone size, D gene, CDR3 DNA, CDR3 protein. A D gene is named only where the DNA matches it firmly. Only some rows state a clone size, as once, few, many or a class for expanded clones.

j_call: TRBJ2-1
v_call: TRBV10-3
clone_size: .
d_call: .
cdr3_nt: TGTGCCACCCAAGTTGGTGCGGGCGGCTACAATGAGCAGTTCTTC
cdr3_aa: CATQVGAGGYNEQFF

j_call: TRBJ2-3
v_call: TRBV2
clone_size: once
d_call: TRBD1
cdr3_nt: TGTGCCAGCAGTGACCCCGGGACAGGCACAGATACGCAGTATTTT
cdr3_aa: CASSDPGTGTDTQYF

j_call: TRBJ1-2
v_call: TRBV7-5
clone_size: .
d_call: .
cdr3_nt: TGTGCCAGCAGCGTCCCGGGACAGGGGAATGTTATGGGCTACACCTTC
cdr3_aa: CASSVPGQGNVMGYTF

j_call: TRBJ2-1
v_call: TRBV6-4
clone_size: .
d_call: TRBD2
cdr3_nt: TGTGCCAGCAGTCTCCGGCCGGGAGGGATGTACAATGAGCAGTTCTTC
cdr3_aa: CASSLRPGGMYNEQFF

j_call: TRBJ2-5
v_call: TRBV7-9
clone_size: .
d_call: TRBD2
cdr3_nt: TGTGCCAGCAGCTTAGCCCTAGGAGCGGGAGTTTCAGAGACCCAGTACTTC
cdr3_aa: CASSLALGAGVSETQYF

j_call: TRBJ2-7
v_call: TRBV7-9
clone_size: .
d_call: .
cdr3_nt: TGTGCCACCGAGACAAACTCCTACGAGCAGTACTTC
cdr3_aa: CATETNSYEQYF

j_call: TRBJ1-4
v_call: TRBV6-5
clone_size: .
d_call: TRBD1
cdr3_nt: TGTGCCAGCAGTTTTGACAGGGGTGGTGAAAAACTGTTTTTT
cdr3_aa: CASSFDRGGEKLFF

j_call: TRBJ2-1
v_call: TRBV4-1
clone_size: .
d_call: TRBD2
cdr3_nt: TGCGCCAGCAGCCCGCGGCAGGAGCGGGGAATCTACAATGAGCAGTTCTTC
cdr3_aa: CASSPRQERGIYNEQFF

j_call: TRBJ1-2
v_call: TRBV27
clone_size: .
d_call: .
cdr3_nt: TGTGCCAGCAGTTCCCTGAACTTCTATGGCTACACCTTC
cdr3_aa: CASSSLNFYGYTF

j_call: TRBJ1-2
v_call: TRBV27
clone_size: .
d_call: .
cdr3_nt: TGTGCCAGCAGTTTTTCCGGGGGCCCGACTTATGGCTACACCTTC
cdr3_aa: CASSFSGGPTYGYTF

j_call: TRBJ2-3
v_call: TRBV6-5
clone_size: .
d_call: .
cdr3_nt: TGTGCCAGCGGAGTGTTTATGGGCGGGGATACGCAGTATTTT
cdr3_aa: CASGVFMGGDTQYF

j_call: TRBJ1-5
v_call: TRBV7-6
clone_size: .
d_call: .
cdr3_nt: TGTGCCAGCAGCTTAAGGGCCCAATTGGGAGAGGGCAATCAGCCCCAGCATTTT
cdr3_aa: CASSLRAQLGEGNQPQHF

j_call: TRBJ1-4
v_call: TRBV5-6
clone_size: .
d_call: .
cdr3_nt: TGTGCCAGCAGACCCTGGGGGGCGCCAAATGAAAAACTGTTTTTT
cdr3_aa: CASRPWGAPNEKLFF

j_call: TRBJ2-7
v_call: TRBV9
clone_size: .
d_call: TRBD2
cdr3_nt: TGTGCCAGCAGCGTAGGTTCTAGCGGCGAGCAGTACTTC
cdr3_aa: CASSVGSSGEQYF